This paragraph reports one TCR beta chain. Its matching antigen is unknown. These data originate in a study of early T cells in non-severe SARS-CoV-2 infection. Across the whole study: Bulk RNA from unsorted whole blood was sequenced; chains were unpaired.

V was pared by 0 bases and J by 6 bases, with 11 bases between. The CDR3 spans 14 residues. CDR1 MNHEY and CDR2 SVGEGT come from the germline V gene. General study findings and limits: Missing private and CD4 specificities, VDJdb matching favored anti-spike CD8 responses.

Each single cDNA molecule received a unique molecular identifier. TCRdb called the 5' RACE reads again in MiXCR, with one record for every CDR3 protein. Here the sample spans about 110,000 distinct CDR3 sequences, around 10% being singletons. The chain employs TRBV6-2 or TRBV6-3 and TRBJ1-1; D unclear. The receptor comes from an adult who was a healthcare worker with PCR-confirmed SARS-CoV-2 infection or an uninfected control (not recorded which). The source material was whole blood. In nucleotides, the CDR3 is TGTGCCAGCAGTTACTCCGGGGAGGTAGCTGAAGCTTTCTTT. Translation gives CASSYSGEVAEAFF.